Below are 4 T cell receptor beta chains sequenced from a single sample in a study of Graves' ophthalmopathy and Graves' hyperthyroidism (dated by TCRdb to the late 2010s). The listed sequencing device is Illumina HiSeq 2000. For repertoire sequencing, the TCR beta CDR3 regions were amplified from RNA transcripts. The first round of RT-PCR was done with HTBI primers and the Qiagen OneStep RT-PCR kit, and was followed by a second round of multiplex PCR, then size selection and purification. In-frame beta chains were kept once TCRdb had trimmed the public reads at Q25 with fastp and called clones with MiXCR. Each entry merges the rows of one CDR3 protein and shows their most common DNA and genes. The sample yields around 400,000 distinct CDR3 sequences; roughly 18% were counted once. Approximately 1.4% of the sample goes to the ten largest clones. Source material: peripheral blood. Receptors were obtained from a young woman with Graves' ophthalmopathy. Donor details come from another sample of the same person, matched by shared clones.

The sample holds many counts of this clonotype. The chain has TRBV7-2 and TRBJ1-6, with D possibly matching TRBD1 (5 bases). V was cut by 6 bases and J by 14 bases, with 20 bases left in between. The CDR3 covers 14 residues. CDR1 and CDR2 from the germline V gene are SGHTA and FQGNSA. CDR3: CASRMGPSASALHF. The CDR3 region has the DNA TGTGCCAGCAGGATGGGACCGAGCGCGTCGGCCCTCCACTTT.

This clonotype came up many times. The J gene is TRBJ1-5, the V gene TRBV6-2 or TRBV6-3; D remains unclear. Germline-derived CDR1 and CDR2 are MNHEY and SVGEGT. The V gene lost 2 bases and the J gene lost 3 bases, with 11 bases spanning the gap. This CDR3 is 15 amino acids long. The CDR3 region is CASSYRETLNQPQHF. The CDR3 DNA sequence: TGTGCCAGCAGTTACCGTGAGACGCTCAATCAGCCCCAGCATTTT.

The chain links TRBV24-1 to TRBJ2-2; TRBD2 might be the D (6 bases). V lost 3 bases and J lost 3, with 16 bases in between. Germline assignment: CDR1 KGHDR and CDR2 SFDVKD. The CDR3 sequence is 17 residues long. CDR3 loop: CATSDPRLASYTGELFF. The CDR3 region has the DNA TGTGCCACCAGTGATCCGAGGCTAGCGAGCTACACCGGGGAGCTGTTTTTT.

V gene TRBV6-1 combines with J gene TRBJ2-2; 11 bases are a match to TRBD1. Germline trimming cut 6 bases from V and 6 bases from J; bases unmatched to any gene: 3. Germline lookup yields CDR1 MNHNS and CDR2 SASEGT. This CDR3 spans 14 amino acids. The DNA of the CDR3 is TGTGCCAGCAGATGGGACAGGGGGGCCGGGGAGCTGTTTTTT. Protein sequence: CASRWDRGAGELFF.